This section outlines one T cell receptor beta chain sequence together with its context. This clonotype was detected a few times. No cognate antigen has been identified for it. Per-base qualities were not stored, and no clone one base away is much larger. The data belong to a study of regulatory T cells in long-lasting Graves disease (dated by TCRdb to the early 2020s). Some background on the complete study: Persistent Graves' disease was defined as antithyroid drug treatment for over 5 years with persistently positive TSH receptor autoantibodies. Persistent Graves' disease patients in the clinical cohort had taken antithyroid drugs for about 10.3 years on average. A total of about 35 samples underwent TCR sequencing, from roughly 13 patients with persistent Graves' disease and about 20 patients with newly diagnosed Graves' disease. The study was registered as a clinical trial and conducted in China. This study used TCR sequencing and RNA sequencing of peripheral blood to compare persistent Graves' disease patients against newly diagnosed Graves' disease patients. Summary of the overall study and its limitations: Persistent disease showed preferential use of TRBV28, TRBJ1-2 and TRBJ2-5, whereas newly diagnosed disease favored TRBV20-1 and TRBJ2-1. Only the TCR beta chain was sequenced and analyzed. More public clonotypes were shared among persistent patients (over 2,500) than among newly diagnosed patients (966). The small sample size was acknowledged by the authors as a limitation that may reduce accuracy. Only peripheral blood was studied, because thyroid tissue, the primary lesion, was inaccessible. Compared with newly diagnosed patients, patients with persistent Graves' disease had lower TCR Shannon entropy and fewer highly expanded clones, which suggests clonal expansion.

The method behind the library was multiplex PCR. Sequencing was carried out with an Illumina HiSeq 4000. CDR3 regions were amplified by Arm-PCR with iRepertoire HTBI primers to construct TCR beta libraries. Before sequencing, the PCR products went through gel purification. The paper's data handling went like this. Across samples, roughly 60 TRBV and 13 to 15 TRBJ segments were identified and used for gene usage analysis of CDR3 amino acid clonotypes. Filtered high-quality paired reads were merged into contigs using COPE and FqMerger. BLAST was used to align contigs to the IMGT TRBV, TRBD and TRBJ reference genes, and CDR3 was defined following IMGT. Any clonotype with a frequency above 0.1% was counted as a highly expanded clone. Shannon entropy served as the measure of repertoire diversity, while the Gini coefficient captured V-J evenness. Public clonotypes were defined as clonotypes shared by more than one individual. TCRdb itself trimmed the public reads at Q25 with fastp, ran MiXCR and retained productive beta chains. Every entry covers one CDR3 protein and lists the most common genes and DNA from its rows. The V and J calls shown here were made by TCRdb, not taken from the authors' results. The sample table lists 700,000 or so distinct CDR3 sequences, about 32% of them with a count of one. The top ten clones comprise around 42% of the sample.

Reading from cysteine to phenylalanine, the CDR3 counts 17 amino acids. Only the CDR3 DNA is retained, 51 bases long and in frame from the first base. Cut back by 6 bases and 2 bases, the V and J ends lie 20 bases apart. The germline V gene (reference sequence) provides CDR1 MNHEY and CDR2 SMNVEV. This sample's time point label indicates: persistent/refractory GD, antithyroid drugs over 5 years with positive TRAb. RNA was extracted from PBMCs in TRIzol for both TCR sequencing and RNA sequencing. The diagnosis of Graves' disease followed American Thyroid Association guidelines. Patients were recruited from an endocrinology department in Xi'an, China. From each patient, around 9.3 milliliters of peripheral blood was collected into an EDTA anticoagulant tube. Ficoll Paque Plus density gradient separation was used to isolate PBMCs, and no further T cell sorting was done. An Agilent 2100 Bioanalyzer and agarose gel were used to check RNA quality, and a NanoDrop 2000 was used to measure RNA concentration.

The clonotype originates from a female donor with Graves disease. This sample comprised peripheral blood mononuclear cells (PBMCs), obtained when the disease was refractory, from a patient treated with antithyroid drugs. The rearranged chain carries TRBV27 and TRBJ1-5; TRBD1 is a weak D gene call, 6 bases matching. The CDR3 protein is CASRRLQGLGGNQPQHF. The nucleotide sequence is given as TGTGCCAGCAGACGCCTCCAGGGGCTCGGAGGCAATCAGCCCCAGCATTTT.